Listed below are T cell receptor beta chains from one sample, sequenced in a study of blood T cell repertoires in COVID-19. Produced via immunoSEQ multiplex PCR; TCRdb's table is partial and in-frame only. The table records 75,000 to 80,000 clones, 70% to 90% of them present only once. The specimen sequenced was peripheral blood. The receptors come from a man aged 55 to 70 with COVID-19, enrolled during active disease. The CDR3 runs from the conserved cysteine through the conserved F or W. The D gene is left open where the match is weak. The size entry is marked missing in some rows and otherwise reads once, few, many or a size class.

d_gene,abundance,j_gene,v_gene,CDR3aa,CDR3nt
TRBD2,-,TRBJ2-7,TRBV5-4,CASSLESGGYEQYF,TGTGCCAGCAGCTTGGAAAGCGGGGGCTACGAGCAGTACTTC
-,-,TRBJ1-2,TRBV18,CASSPPNPFGKYGYTF,TGTGCCAGCTCACCGCCGAATCCGTTCGGGAAATATGGCTACACCTTC
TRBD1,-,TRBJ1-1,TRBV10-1,CASSKGQLNTEAFF,TGCGCCAGCAGCAAGGGACAGTTGAACACTGAAGCTTTCTTT
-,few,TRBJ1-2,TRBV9,CASSEVTYRRTDSNRYGYTF,TGTGCCAGCAGCGAGGTAACTTACCGACGGACAGACTCAAATAGATATGGCTACACCTTC
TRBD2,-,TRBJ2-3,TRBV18,CASSVKSGRADTQYF,TGTGCCAGCTCAGTAAAGAGCGGGAGAGCAGATACGCAGTATTTT
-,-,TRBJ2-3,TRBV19,CASSGSTSFGTQYF,TGTGCCAGTAGTGGATCCACTAGTTTCGGTACGCAGTATTTT
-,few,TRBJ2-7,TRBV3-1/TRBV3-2,CASSLTGLSYEQYF,TGTGCCAGCAGTTTAACTGGGCTCTCCTACGAGCAGTACTTC
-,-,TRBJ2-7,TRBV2,CANHRASYEQYF,TGTGCCAACCACAGGGCATCCTACGAGCAGTACTTC
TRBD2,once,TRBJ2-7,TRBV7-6,CASSLDAGVSYEQYF,TGTGCCAGCAGCTTAGATGCGGGAGTCTCCTACGAGCAGTACTTC
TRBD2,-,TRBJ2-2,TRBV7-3,CASSLRGGLPGGTTGELFF,TGTGCCAGCAGCTTAAGGGGAGGATTGCCGGGGGGTACCACCGGGGAGCTGTTTTTT
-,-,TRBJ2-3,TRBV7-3,CASSLTSRTDTQYF,TGTGCCAGCAGCTTAACATCCAGGACAGATACGCAGTATTTT
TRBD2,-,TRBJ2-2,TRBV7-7,CASSPAAGGNTGELFF,TGTGCCAGCAGCCCTGCCGCGGGGGGCAACACCGGGGAGCTGTTTTTT
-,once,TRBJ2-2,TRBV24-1,CATSDLGEKNTGELFF,TGTGCCACCAGTGATTTGGGGGAGAAGAACACCGGGGAGCTGTTTTTT
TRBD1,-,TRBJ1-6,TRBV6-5,CASSYSTGPYNSPLHF,TGTGCCAGCAGTTACTCGACAGGGCCTTATAATTCACCCCTCCACTTT
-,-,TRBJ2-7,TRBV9,CASSVSSMGYEQYF,TGTGCCAGCAGCGTTAGCAGTATGGGTTACGAGCAGTACTTC
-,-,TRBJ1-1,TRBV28,CASSLAFDLEAFF,TGTGCCAGCAGTTTGGCCTTTGATCTTGAAGCTTTCTTT